Listed below are T cell receptor beta chains from one sample, sequenced in a study of cytomegalovirus exposure and HLA in healthy donors. Some clones are missing from TCRdb's copy, which holds only in-frame ones; the method was immunoSEQ multiplex PCR. The table includes 60,000 to 85,000 clones, around 82% detected once. The sample consisted of PBMCs. These TCRs come from a man aged 40-49 years in good health and CMV-seronegative. CDR3s include the opening cysteine and the closing phenylalanine or tryptophan. D genes are given only for firm matches. Expanded clones get a size class; other rows say once, few or many, or leave the size out.

cdr3_nt | cdr3_aa | v_call | clone_size | j_call | d_call
TGCGCCAGCAGCGCCCGACAGGGGCCAACCGGGGAGCTGTTTTTT | CASSARQGPTGELFF | TRBV5-1 | - | TRBJ2-2 | TRBD1
TGTGCCAGCAGCTCCCCGGGAGGAAACACCATATATTTT | CASSSPGGNTIYF | TRBV6-5 | few | TRBJ1-3 | -
TGTGCCAGCAGAGCTCCCGGACACCTCTATGGCTACACCTTC | CASRAPGHLYGYTF | TRBV2 | - | TRBJ1-2 | -
TGTGCCAGCAGCGTGGACTCAGGGGCCCCAAGGGAGCAGTTCTTC | CASSVDSGAPREQFF | TRBV5-4 | - | TRBJ2-1 | -
TGTGCCAGTAGTACATCTAGCTCCCCCTATGTCACAGATACGCAGTATTTT | CASSTSSSPYVTDTQYF | TRBV19 | - | TRBJ2-3 | -
TGTGCCAGCACGAGGGGCGTCCAAGGGGGGACCCAGTACTTC | CASTRGVQGGTQYF | TRBV6-5 | once | TRBJ2-5 | -
TGTGCCAGCAGCTTTGGGACAGGGGGCAATCAGCCCCAGCATTTT | CASSFGTGGNQPQHF | TRBV7-2 | - | TRBJ1-5 | TRBD1
TGTGCCTGGAGTGAAGCAGGTTTTAATTCACCCCTCCACTTT | CAWSEAGFNSPLHF | TRBV30 | - | TRBJ1-6 | -
TGCGCCAGCAGCCAAGTTAGCATCAGAAATAATGAAAAACTGTTTTTT | CASSQVSIRNNEKLFF | TRBV4-1 | - | TRBJ1-4 | -
TGCGCCAGCAGTGGGTGGGACAGGGTGCGGGCTGGAAACACCATATATTTT | CASSGWDRVRAGNTIYF | TRBV10-1 | - | TRBJ1-3 | TRBD1
TGTGCCAGCAACAAGGGGGCTGGTAATGAAAAACTGTTTTTT | CASNKGAGNEKLFF | TRBV7-9 | - | TRBJ1-4 | TRBD1
TGCGCCAGCAGCCAAGAAGCAGGGCCCCAGCATTTT | CASSQEAGPQHF | TRBV4-1 | few | TRBJ1-5 | -
TGTGCCAGCAGCTCCCGGACAGGGGGACACGAGCAGTACTTC | CASSSRTGGHEQYF | TRBV7-9 | few | TRBJ2-7 | TRBD1
TGTGCCAGCAGTTTTGGGGGCTTTGGCTACACCTTC | CASSFGGFGYTF | TRBV28 | - | TRBJ1-2 | -
TGTGCCAGTAGTAGGACAGGTCCCATCCCCTACGAGCAGTACTTC | CASSRTGPIPYEQYF | TRBV19 | once | TRBJ2-7 | TRBD1